This TCR beta chain was sequenced in a study of blood T cell repertoires in COVID-19. Here immunoSEQ multiplex PCR was the method, and the copy in TCRdb shows in-frame clones only, minus some. This sample carries tens of thousands of clones, 65% to 90% of them seen once, and the ten largest clones take less than 45%. Per the germline V gene, CDR1 is SQVTM and CDR2 is ANQGSEA. The length of the CDR3 is 14 residues. V lost 3 bases to trimming and J lost 3 bases; unmatched junction nucleotides: 5. The V gene is TRBV29-1, the J gene TRBJ2-1, with 7 bases matching TRBD2. The sequencing sample was made of peripheral blood. The clonotype comes from an elderly man with acute or convalescent COVID-19. The CDR3 DNA is TGCAGCGTTGAGCCCGGGACTAACTACAATGAGCAGTTCTTC. This translates into CSVEPGTNYNEQFF.